The clone carrying this T cell receptor beta chain has just a few counts. The target antigen is unknown. Germline V gene data show CDR1 as SGHTA and CDR2 as FQGNSA. The CDR3 totals 15 residues. Unmatched junction bases numbered 2, after V lost 1 base and J lost 1 base. This record comes from a study of tumor-infiltrating lymphocytes in localized non-small cell lung cancer. Across the whole study: The cohort mixed smokers and never-smokers, several histologies, and some post-neoadjuvant-chemotherapy samples. Overall study findings and caveats: Available tissue quantity limited TCR sequencing to a patient subset.

This table comes from immunoSEQ multiplex PCR, and its TCRdb copy is limited to in-frame clones, with some not included. The sample lists thousands of clones, 65% to 80% occurring once. This TCR was sampled from a human donor with non-small cell lung cancer. The chain uses TRBV7-2 and TRBJ2-5; TRBD2 aligns across 8 bases. The sequencing sample was made of lung tumor tissue. The CDR3 coding sequence is TGTGCCAGCAGCTTAGTAGCGGGGATCCAAGAGACCCAGTACTTC. This codes for CASSLVAGIQETQYF.